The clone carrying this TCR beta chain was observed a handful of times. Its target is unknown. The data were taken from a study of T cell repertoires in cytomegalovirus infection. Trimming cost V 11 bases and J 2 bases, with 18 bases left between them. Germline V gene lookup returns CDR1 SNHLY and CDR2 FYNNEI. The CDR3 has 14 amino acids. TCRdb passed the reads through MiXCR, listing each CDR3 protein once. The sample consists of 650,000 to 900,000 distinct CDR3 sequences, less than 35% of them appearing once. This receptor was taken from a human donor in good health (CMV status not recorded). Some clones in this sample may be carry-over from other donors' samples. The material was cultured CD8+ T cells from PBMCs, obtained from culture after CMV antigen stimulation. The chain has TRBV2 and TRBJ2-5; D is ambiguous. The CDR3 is CALHRASVQETQYF. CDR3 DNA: TGTGCCCTTCATCGGGCCTCCGTTCAAGAGACCCAGTACTTC. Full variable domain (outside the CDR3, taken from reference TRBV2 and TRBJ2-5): EPEVTQTPSHQVTQMGQEVILRCVPISNHLYFYWYRQILGQKVEFLVSFYNNEISEKSEIFDDQFSVERPDGSNFTLKIRSTKLEDSAMYFCALHRASVQETQYFGPGTRLLVL.